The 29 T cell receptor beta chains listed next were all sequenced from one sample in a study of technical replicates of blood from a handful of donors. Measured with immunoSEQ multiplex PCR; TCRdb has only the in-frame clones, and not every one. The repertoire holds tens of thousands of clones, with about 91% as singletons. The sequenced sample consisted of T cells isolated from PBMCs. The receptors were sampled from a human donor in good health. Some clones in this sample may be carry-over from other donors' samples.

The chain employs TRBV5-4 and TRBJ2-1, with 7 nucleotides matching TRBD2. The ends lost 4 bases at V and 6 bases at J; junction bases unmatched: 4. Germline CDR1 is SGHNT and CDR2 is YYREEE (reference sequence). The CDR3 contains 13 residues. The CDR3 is CASSPIAGNEQFF. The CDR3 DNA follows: TGTGCCAGCAGCCCTATAGCGGGCAATGAGCAGTTCTTC.

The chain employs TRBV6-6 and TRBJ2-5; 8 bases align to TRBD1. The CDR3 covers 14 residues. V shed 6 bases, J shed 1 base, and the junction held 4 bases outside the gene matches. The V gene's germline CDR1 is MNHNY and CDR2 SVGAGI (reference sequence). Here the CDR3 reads CASSYGQGQETQYF. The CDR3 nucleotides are TGTGCCAGCAGCTATGGACAGGGCCAAGAGACCCAGTACTTC.

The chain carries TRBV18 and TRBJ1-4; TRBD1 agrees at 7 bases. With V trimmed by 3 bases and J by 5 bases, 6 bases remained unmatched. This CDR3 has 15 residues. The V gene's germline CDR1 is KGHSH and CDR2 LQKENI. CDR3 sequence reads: CASSPGQATNEKLFF. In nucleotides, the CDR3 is TGTGCCAGCTCACCCGGACAGGCCACGAATGAAAAACTGTTTTTT.

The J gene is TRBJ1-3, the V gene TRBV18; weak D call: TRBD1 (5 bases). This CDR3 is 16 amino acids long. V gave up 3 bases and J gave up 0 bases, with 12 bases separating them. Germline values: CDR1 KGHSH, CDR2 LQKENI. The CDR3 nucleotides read TGTGCCAGCTCACCCGTAGACAGCTCCTCTGGAAACACCATATATTTT. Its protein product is CASSPVDSSSGNTIYF. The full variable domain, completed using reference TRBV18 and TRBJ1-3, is NAGVMQNPRHLVRRRGQEARLRCSPMKGHSHVYWYRQLPEEGLKFMVYLQKENIIDESGMPKERFSAEFPKEGPSILRIQQVVRGDSAAYFCASSPVDSSSGNTIYFGEGSWLTVV.

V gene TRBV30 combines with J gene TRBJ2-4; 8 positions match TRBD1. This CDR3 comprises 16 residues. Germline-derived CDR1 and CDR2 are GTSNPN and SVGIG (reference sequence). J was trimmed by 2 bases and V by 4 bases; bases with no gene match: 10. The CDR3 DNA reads TGTGCCTGGAATACCCAGGGGGCGCCTACCAAAAACATTCAGTACTTC. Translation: CAWNTQGAPTKNIQYF.

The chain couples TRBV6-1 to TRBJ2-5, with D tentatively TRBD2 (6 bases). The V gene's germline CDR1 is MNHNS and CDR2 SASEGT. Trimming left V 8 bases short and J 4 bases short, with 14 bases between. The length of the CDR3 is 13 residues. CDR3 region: CASEGSGTETQYF. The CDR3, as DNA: TGTGCCAGCGAGGGTAGCGGCACAGAGACCCAGTACTTC.

CDR3: CASSEWGPDTQYF. In nucleotides, the CDR3 is TGTGCCAGCAGTGAATGGGGCCCAGATACGCAGTATTTT. The V and J genes are TRBV25-1 and TRBJ2-3; maybe TRBD1 (5 bases). CDR3 length equals 13 residues. Germline CDR1 and CDR2: MGHDK and SYGVNS. Trimming stripped 1 base from V and 4 bases from J, with 6 bases between.

The DNA of the CDR3 is TGTGCCAGCTCACCTGAGCGGGATGAGCAGTTCTTC. This sequence encodes CASSPERDEQFF. The V and J genes are TRBV18 and TRBJ2-1, with TRBD2 as a possible D gene (6 bases). V was pared by 3 bases and J by 8 bases, with 8 bases between. The CDR3 has 12 amino acids. Germline values: CDR1 KGHSH, CDR2 LQKENI.

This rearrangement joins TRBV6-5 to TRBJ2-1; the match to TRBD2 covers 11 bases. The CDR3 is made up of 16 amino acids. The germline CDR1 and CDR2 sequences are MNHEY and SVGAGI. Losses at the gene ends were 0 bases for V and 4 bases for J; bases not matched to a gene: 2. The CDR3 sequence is CASSYSGLADYNEQFF. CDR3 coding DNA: TGTGCCAGCAGTTACTCGGGACTAGCGGATTACAATGAGCAGTTCTTC.

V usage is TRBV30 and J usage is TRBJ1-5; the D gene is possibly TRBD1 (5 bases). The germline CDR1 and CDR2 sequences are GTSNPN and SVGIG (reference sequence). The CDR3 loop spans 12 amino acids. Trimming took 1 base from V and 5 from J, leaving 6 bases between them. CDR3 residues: CAWSGGDQPQHF. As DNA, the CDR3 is TGTGCCTGGAGTGGGGGGGATCAGCCCCAGCATTTT. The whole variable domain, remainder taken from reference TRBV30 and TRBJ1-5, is SQTIHQWPATLVQPVGSPLSLECTVEGTSNPNLYWYRQAAGRGLQLLFYSVGIGQISSEVPQNLSASRPQDRQFILSSKKLLLSDSGFYLCAWSGGDQPQHFGDGTRLSIL.

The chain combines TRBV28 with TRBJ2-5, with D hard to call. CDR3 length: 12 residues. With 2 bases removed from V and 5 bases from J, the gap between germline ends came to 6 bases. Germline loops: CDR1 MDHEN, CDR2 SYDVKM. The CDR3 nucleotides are TGTGCCAGCAGTTTACAGTGGGAGACCCAGTACTTC. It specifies CASSLQWETQYF. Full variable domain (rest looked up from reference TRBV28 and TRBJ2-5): DVKVTQSSRYLVKRTGEKVFLECVQDMDHENMFWYRQDPGLGLRLIYFSYDVKMKEKGDIPEGYSVSREKKERFSLILESASTNQTSMYLCASSLQWETQYFGPGTRLLVL.

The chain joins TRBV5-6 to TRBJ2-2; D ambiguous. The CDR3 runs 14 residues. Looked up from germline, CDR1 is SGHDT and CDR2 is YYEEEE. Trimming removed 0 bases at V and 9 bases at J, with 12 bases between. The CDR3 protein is CASSLVSGRRELFF. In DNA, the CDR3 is TGTGCCAGCAGCTTGGTGTCTGGCCGAAGGGAGCTGTTTTTT.

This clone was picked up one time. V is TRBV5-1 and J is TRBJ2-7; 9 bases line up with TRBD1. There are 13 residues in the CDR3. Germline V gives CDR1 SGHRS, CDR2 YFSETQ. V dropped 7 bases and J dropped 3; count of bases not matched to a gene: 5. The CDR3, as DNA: TGCGCCAGCGCCGGGACAGGGAACTACGAGCAGTACTTC. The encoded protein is CASAGTGNYEQYF.

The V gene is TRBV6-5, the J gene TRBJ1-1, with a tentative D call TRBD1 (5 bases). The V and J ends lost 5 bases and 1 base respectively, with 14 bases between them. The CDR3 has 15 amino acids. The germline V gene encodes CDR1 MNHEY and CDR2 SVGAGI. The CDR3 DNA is TGTGCCAGCAGTCCCTCCCCAGGGCCGAACACTGAAGCTTTCTTT. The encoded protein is CASSPSPGPNTEAFF.

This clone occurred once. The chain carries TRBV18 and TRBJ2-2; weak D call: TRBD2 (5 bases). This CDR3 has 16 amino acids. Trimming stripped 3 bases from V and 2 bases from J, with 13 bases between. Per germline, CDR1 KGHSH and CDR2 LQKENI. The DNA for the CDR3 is TGTGCCAGCTCACCGAACGGGATGACAAACACCGGGGAGCTGTTTTTT. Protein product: CASSPNGMTNTGELFF.

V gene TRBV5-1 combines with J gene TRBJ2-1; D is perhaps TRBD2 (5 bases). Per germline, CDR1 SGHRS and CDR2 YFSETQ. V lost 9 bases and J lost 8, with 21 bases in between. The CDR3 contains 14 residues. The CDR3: CATSDAGVPDEQFF. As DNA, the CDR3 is TGCGCCACCAGTGACGCCGGGGTCCCAGATGAGCAGTTCTTC.

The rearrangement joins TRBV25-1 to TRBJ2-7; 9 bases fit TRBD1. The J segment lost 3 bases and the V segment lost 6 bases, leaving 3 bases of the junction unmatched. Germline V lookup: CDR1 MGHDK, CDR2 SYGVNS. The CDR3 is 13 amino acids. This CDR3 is CASSPGQGYEQYF. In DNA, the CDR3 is TGTGCCAGCAGCCCGGGACAGGGCTACGAGCAGTACTTC.

Written as DNA, the CDR3 is TGTGCCAGCAGTTTATTAGACAGGGAGAACCACGAGCAGTACTTC. This codes for CASSLLDRENHEQYF. This chain uses TRBV28 with TRBJ2-7, with 7 bases identical to TRBD1. V shed 1 base and J 5 bases; nucleotides not matched to a gene: 8. Germline loops: CDR1 MDHEN, CDR2 SYDVKM. The CDR3 covers 15 residues.

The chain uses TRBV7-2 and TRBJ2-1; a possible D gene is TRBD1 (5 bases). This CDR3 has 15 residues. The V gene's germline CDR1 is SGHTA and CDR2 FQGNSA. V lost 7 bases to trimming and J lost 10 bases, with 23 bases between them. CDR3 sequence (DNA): TGTGCCAGCACCCCAGTGGGGCTGGCCTTAAAGGAGCAGTTCTTC. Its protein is CASTPVGLALKEQFF.

CDR3 bases: TGTGCCAGCAGTGCAGACGTTAGCGGGGTAGGCAACAATGAGCAGTTCTTC. Its translation is CASSADVSGVGNNEQFF. The chain couples TRBV6-1 to TRBJ2-1, with 8 bases matching TRBD2. V dropped 4 bases and J dropped 5; count of bases not matched to a gene: 13. There are 17 residues in the CDR3. Germline V gene sequence: CDR1 MNHNS, CDR2 SASEGT.

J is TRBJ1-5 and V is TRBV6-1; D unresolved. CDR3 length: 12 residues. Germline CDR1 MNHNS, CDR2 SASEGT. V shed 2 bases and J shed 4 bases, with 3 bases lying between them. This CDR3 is CASSERNQPQHF. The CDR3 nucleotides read TGTGCCAGCAGTGAACGTAATCAGCCCCAGCATTTT.

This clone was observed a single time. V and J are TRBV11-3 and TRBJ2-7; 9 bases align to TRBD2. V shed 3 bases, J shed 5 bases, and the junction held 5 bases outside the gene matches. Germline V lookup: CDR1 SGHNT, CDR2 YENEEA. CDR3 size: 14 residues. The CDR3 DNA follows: TGTGCCAGCAGCTTCGGTAGCGGGAGCAACGAGCAGTACTTC. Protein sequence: CASSFGSGSNEQYF.

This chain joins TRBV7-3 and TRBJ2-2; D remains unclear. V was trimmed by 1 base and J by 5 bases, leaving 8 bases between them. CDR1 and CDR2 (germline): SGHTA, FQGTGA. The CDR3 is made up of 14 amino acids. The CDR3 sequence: CASSLMGPTGELFF. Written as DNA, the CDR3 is TGTGCCAGCAGCTTAATGGGCCCGACCGGGGAGCTGTTTTTT. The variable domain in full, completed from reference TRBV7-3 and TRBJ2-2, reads GAGVSQTPSNKVTEKGKYVELRCDPISGHTALYWYRQSLGQGPEFLIYFQGTGAADDSGLPNDRFFAVRPEGSVSTLKIQRTERGDSAVYLCASSLMGPTGELFFGEGSRLTVL.

CDR3 loop: CASSLDPGQGFEQFF. The CDR3 nucleotides are TGTGCCAGCAGCTTAGATCCGGGACAGGGGTTCGAGCAGTTCTTC. This sequence joins TRBV11-3 and TRBJ2-1, with TRBD1 matching 10 bases. Per the germline V gene, CDR1 is SGHNT and CDR2 is YENEEA. The CDR3 is made up of 15 amino acids. The V segment lost 0 bases and the J segment 10 bases; nucleotides outside the gene matches: 6.

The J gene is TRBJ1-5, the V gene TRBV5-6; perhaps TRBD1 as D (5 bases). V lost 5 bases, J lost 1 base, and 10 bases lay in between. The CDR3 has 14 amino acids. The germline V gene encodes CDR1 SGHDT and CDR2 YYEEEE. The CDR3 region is CASSLTESNQPQHF. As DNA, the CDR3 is TGTGCCAGCAGTTTGACAGAGAGCAATCAGCCCCAGCATTTT.

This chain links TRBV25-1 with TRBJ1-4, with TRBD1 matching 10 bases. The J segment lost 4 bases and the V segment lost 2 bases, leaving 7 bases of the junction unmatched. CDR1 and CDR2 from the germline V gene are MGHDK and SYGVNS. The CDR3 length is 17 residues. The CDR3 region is CASSERGQGSFNEKLFF. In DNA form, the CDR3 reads TGTGCCAGCAGTGAACGGGGACAGGGGTCCTTTAATGAAAAACTGTTTTTT.

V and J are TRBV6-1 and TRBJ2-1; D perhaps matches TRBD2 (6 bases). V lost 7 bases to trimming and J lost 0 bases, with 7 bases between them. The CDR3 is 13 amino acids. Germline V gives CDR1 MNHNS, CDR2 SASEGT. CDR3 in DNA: TGTGCCAGCATCGGGAGCTCCTACAATGAGCAGTTCTTC. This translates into CASIGSSYNEQFF.

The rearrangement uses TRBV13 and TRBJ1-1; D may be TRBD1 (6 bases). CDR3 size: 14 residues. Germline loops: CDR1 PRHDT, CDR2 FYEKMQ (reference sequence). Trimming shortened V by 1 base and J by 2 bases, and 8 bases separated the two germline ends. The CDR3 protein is CASSLEGGNTEAFF. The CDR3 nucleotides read TGTGCCAGCAGCTTAGAAGGGGGTAACACTGAAGCTTTCTTT.

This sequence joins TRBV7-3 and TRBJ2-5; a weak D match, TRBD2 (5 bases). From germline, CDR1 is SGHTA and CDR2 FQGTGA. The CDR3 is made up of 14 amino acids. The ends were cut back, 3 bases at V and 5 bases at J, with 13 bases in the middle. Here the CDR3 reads CASSLVGSGETQYF. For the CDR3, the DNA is TGTGCCAGCAGCTTGGTCGGGTCGGGGGAGACCCAGTACTTC.